This T cell receptor (beta chain) was identified in a study of T cell responses to AZD1222 COVID-19 vaccine. Regarding the study as a whole: Spike-specific TCR breadth and depth both grew after two AZD1222 doses. No day 14 peak samples; only post-peak repertoires were characterized. Reports indicate that nearly half of spike-specific TCRs are directed at unmutated variant regions. The donor cohort was predominantly white British with a female majority, and clonal diversity may have been underestimated.

The repertoire was sequenced with immunoSEQ multiplex PCR; TCRdb's copy has only in-frame clones and lacks some. The sample carries 90,000 to 110,000 clones, roughly 87% recorded once. On this clone itself: Its target is unknown.

The starting material was peripheral blood, obtained on day 0 of AZD1222 vaccination. The TCR was taken from an adult in good health.

The CDR3 loop is CASSLRQLGESYNEQFF. In DNA form, the CDR3 reads TGTGCCAGCAGTTTACGGCAACTCGGTGAATCCTACAATGAGCAGTTCTTC. The chain recombines TRBV27 with TRBJ2-1; D not certain. This CDR3 contains 17 residues. Trimming took off 2 bases at V and 1 base at J, with 15 bases between the two ends. Germline V CDR1 and CDR2: MNHEY, SMNVEV (reference sequence).